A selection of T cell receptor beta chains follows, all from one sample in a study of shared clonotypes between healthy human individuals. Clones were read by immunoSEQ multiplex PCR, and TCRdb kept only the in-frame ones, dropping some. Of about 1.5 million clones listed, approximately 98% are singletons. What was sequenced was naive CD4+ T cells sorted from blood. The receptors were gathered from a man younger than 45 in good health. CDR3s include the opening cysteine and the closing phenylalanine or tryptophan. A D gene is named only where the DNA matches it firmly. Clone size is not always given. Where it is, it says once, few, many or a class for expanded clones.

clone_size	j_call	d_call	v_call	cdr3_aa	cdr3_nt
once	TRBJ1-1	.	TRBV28	CASTRYRDTHEAFF	TGTGCCAGCACCCGCTACCGGGACACCCACGAAGCTTTCTTT
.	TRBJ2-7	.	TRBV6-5	CASSYGPVTYEQYF	TGTGCCAGCAGTTACGGTCCGGTAACTTACGAGCAGTACTTC
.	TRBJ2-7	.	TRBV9	CASSVELVPSYEQYF	TGTGCCAGCAGCGTAGAGCTGGTCCCCTCCTACGAGCAGTACTTC
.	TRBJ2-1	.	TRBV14	CASSQPATGPYNEQFF	TGTGCCAGCAGCCAACCAGCCACAGGGCCCTACAATGAGCAGTTCTTC
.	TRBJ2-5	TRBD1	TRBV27	CASSFGTGSIGETQYF	TGTGCCAGCAGTTTTGGGACAGGGAGTATTGGGGAGACCCAGTACTTC
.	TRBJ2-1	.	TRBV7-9	CASSAPPYNEQFF	TGTGCCAGCAGCGCCCCCCCCTACAATGAGCAGTTCTTC
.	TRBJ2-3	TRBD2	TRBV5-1	CASSLLADGSTDTQYF	TGCGCCAGCAGCTTACTAGCGGACGGGAGCACAGATACGCAGTATTTT
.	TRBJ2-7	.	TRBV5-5	CASSLIQGIKAYEQYF	TGTGCCAGCAGCTTGATCCAGGGGATAAAGGCCTACGAGCAGTACTTC
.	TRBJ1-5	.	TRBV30	CAWSVSVADQPQHF	TGTGCCTGGAGTGTTTCAGTAGCCGATCAGCCCCAGCATTTT
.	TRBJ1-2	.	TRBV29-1	CSVETPVPYGYTF	TGCAGCGTTGAAACCCCAGTGCCCTATGGCTACACCTTC
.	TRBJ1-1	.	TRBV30	CAWRNSGHPNTEAFF	TGTGCCTGGAGAAATTCTGGACACCCGAACACTGAAGCTTTCTTT
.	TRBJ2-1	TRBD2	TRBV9	CASSTSGGYNEQFF	TGTGCCAGCAGCACTAGCGGGGGTTACAATGAGCAGTTCTTC
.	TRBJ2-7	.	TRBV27	CASSLSFPTEYYEQYF	TGTGCCAGCAGTTTATCATTCCCCACGGAATACTACGAGCAGTACTTC
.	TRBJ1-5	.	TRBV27	CASSPLGGRVNQPQHF	TGTGCCAGCAGTCCCCTGGGAGGAAGGGTCAATCAGCCCCAGCATTTT
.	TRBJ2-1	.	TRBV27	CASSLSRAGRSYNEQFF	TGTGCCAGCAGTTTATCGCGGGCGGGGCGCTCCTACAATGAGCAGTTCTTC
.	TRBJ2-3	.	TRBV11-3	CASSLTGRTDTQYF	TGTGCCAGCAGCTTAACAGGACGCACAGATACGCAGTATTTT
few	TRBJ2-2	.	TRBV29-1	CSVGLGLGTGELFF	TGCAGCGTTGGTTTGGGGTTGGGCACCGGGGAGCTGTTTTTT
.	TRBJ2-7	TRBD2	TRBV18	CASSPLTSGSPYEQYF	TGTGCCAGCTCACCACTCACTAGCGGGAGCCCGTACGAGCAGTACTTC
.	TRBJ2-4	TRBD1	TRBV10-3	CAISEVRGPKNIQYF	TGTGCCATCAGTGAGGTTAGGGGGCCCAAAAACATTCAGTACTTC
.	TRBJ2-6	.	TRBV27	CASSPSLSGANVLTF	TGTGCCAGCAGCCCCTCGCTTTCTGGGGCCAACGTCCTGACTTTC
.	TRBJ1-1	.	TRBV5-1	CASSLAPEQNTEAFF	TGCGCCAGCAGCTTGGCGCCGGAGCAGAACACTGAAGCTTTCTTT
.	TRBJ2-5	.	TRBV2	CASSKESRETQYF	TGTGCCAGCAGTAAAGAGTCGCGAGAGACCCAGTACTTC
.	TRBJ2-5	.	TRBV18	CASSPLQRGKETQYF	TGTGCCAGCTCACCACTTCAGAGGGGGAAAGAGACCCAGTACTTC
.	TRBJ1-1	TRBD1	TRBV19	CASSKGTGTGNAEAFF	TGTGCCAGTAGTAAAGGGACAGGGACGGGGAACGCTGAAGCTTTCTTT
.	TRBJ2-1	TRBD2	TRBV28	CASSFGGRANEQFF	TGTGCCAGCAGTTTCGGCGGGAGAGCCAATGAGCAGTTCTTC
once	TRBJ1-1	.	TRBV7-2	CASSLAGANTEAFF	TGTGCCAGCAGCTTAGCGGGCGCGAACACTGAAGCTTTCTTT
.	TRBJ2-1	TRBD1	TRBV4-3	CASSQEARDRGLNEQFF	TGCGCCAGCAGCCAAGAAGCCCGGGACAGGGGGCTTAATGAGCAGTTCTTC
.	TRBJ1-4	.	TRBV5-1	CASSTGTSNEKLFF	TGCGCCAGCAGCACCGGGACCAGTAATGAAAAACTGTTTTTT
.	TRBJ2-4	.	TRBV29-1	CSVDSGAAGDIQYF	TGCAGCGTTGATTCCGGTGCGGCTGGGGACATTCAGTACTTC
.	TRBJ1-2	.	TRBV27	CASSLGKSYNYGYTF	TGTGCCAGCAGTTTAGGGAAGAGTTATAACTATGGCTACACCTTC
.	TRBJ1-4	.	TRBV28	CASSFVEKLFF	TGTGCCAGCAGTTTCGTTGAAAAACTGTTTTTT
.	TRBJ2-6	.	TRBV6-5	CASSLDPSGANVLTF	TGTGCCAGCAGCCTCGACCCCTCTGGGGCCAACGTCCTGACTTTC
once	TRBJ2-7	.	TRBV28	CASSPRHEQYF	TGTGCCAGCAGCCCCCGACACGAGCAGTACTTC
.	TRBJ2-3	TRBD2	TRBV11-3	CAGFTPGLAVLGYADTQYF	TGTGCCGGCTTTACGCCGGGGCTAGCGGTGCTTGGATACGCAGATACGCAGTATTTT
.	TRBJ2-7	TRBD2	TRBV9	CASSVDGTSGFEQYF	TGTGCCAGCAGCGTAGATGGGACTAGCGGGTTTGAGCAGTACTTC
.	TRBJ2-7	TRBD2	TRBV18	CASSPGRTSGSHEQYF	TGTGCCAGCTCACCAGGTCGAACTAGCGGGAGCCACGAGCAGTACTTC
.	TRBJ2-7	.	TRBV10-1	CASSRVRYEQYF	TGCGCCAGCTCGAGGGTCCGATACGAGCAGTACTTC
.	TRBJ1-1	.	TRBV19	CASSISLYGGTEAFF	TGTGCCAGTAGTATTAGTCTGTATGGGGGCACTGAAGCTTTCTTT
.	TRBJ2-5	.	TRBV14	CASSPGLGLWGEETQYF	TGTGCCAGCAGCCCCGGGTTGGGGCTGTGGGGGGAAGAGACCCAGTACTTC
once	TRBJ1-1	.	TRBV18	CASSPWNQQENTEAFF	TGTGCCAGCTCACCATGGAATCAACAGGAGAACACTGAAGCTTTCTTT
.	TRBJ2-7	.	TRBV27	CASSPLGLPTSYEQYF	TGTGCCAGCAGTCCCCTGGGACTCCCAACTTCCTACGAGCAGTACTTC
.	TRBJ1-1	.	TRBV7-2	CASSKPSGVMNTEAFF	TGTGCCAGCAGCAAGCCGTCAGGGGTAATGAACACTGAAGCTTTCTTT
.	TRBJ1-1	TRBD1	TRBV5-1	CASEREGASTEAFF	TGCGCCAGCGAAAGGGAGGGGGCATCTACTGAAGCTTTCTTT
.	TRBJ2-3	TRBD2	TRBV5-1	CASSLDPTSGDTQYF	TGCGCCAGCAGCTTGGACCCGACTAGCGGGGATACGCAGTATTTT
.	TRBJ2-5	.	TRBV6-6	CATSYGGRVETQYF	TGTGCCACCAGTTACGGGGGCAGGGTTGAGACCCAGTACTTC
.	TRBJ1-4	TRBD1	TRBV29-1	CSATYDRVGKLFF	TGCAGCGCCACGTACGACAGGGTAGGAAAACTGTTTTTT
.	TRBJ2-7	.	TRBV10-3	CAISLTSLGRSYEQYF	TGTGCCATCAGTCTGACTAGTCTGGGTCGTTCCTACGAGCAGTACTTC
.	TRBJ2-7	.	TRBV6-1	CASTRHSGYEQYF	TGTGCCAGCACTAGACACAGTGGCTACGAGCAGTACTTC
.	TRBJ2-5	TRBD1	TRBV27	CASSPGQVGTQYF	TGTGCCAGCAGTCCGGGACAGGTTGGGACCCAGTACTTC
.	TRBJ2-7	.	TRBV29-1	CSVGGSIYEQYF	TGCAGCGTTGGTGGGAGTATATACGAGCAGTACTTC
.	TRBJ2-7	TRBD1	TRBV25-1	CASRTGAYEQYF	TGTGCCAGTCGGACAGGGGCCTACGAGCAGTACTTC
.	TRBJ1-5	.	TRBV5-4	CASSLMEGGFGGNQPQHF	TGTGCCAGCAGCTTGATGGAGGGAGGGTTTGGGGGTAATCAGCCCCAGCATTTT
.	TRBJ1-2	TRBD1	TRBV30	CAWSFRGLRGYTF	TGTGCCTGGAGCTTCAGGGGGCTCCGTGGCTACACCTTC
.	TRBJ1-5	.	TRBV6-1	CASSGIPPQHF	TGTGCCAGCAGTGGAATCCCTCCCCAGCATTTT
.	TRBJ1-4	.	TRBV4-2	CASSLLRAGEWGDEKLFF	TGTGCCAGCAGCCTCCTCAGGGCGGGGGAATGGGGTGATGAAAAACTGTTTTTT
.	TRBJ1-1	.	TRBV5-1	CASSSTGWSEAFF	TGCGCCAGCAGCTCAACAGGGTGGTCTGAAGCTTTCTTT
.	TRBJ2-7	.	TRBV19	CASSPNGLGYEQYF	TGTGCCAGTAGTCCCAACGGTCTGGGCTACGAGCAGTACTTC
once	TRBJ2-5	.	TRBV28	CASGIYQETQYF	TGTGCCAGCGGCATATACCAAGAGACCCAGTACTTC